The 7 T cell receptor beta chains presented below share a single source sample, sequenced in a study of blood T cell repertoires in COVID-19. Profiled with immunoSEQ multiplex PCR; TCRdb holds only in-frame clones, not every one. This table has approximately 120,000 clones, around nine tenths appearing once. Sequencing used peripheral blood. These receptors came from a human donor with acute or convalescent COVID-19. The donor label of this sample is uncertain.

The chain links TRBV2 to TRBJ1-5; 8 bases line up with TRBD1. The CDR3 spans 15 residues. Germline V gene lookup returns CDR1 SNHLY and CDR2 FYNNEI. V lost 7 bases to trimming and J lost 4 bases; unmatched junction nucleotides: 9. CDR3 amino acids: CASTRGTGDNQPQHF. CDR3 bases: TGTGCCAGCACTAGAGGGACAGGCGATAATCAGCCCCAGCATTTT.

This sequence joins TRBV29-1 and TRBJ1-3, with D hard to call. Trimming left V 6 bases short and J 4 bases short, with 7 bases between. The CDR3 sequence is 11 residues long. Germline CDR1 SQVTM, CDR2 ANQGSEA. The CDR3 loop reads CSVVTGNTIYF. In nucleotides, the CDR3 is TGCAGCGTCGTGACAGGAAACACCATATATTTT. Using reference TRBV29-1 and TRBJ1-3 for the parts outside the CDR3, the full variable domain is SAVISQKPSRDICQRGTSLTIQCQVDSQVTMMFWYRQQPGQSLTLIATANQGSEATYESGFVIDKFPISRPNLTFSTLTVSNMSPEDSSIYLCSVVTGNTIYFGEGSWLTVV.

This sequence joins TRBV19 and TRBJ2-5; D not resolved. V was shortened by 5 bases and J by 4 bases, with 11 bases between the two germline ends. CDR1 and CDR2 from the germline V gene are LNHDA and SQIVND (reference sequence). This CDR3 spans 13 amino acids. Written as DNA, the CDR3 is TGTGCCAGTAGTCCCCGGTGGAGAGAGACCCAGTACTTC. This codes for CASSPRWRETQYF.

The CDR3: CARGEDEQFF. The CDR3 region has the DNA TGTGCCAGGGGTGAGGATGAGCAGTTCTTC. The genes are TRBV11-2 and TRBJ2-1; D uncertain. Germline V gene lookup returns CDR1 SGHAT and CDR2 FQNNGV. The CDR3 sequence is 10 residues long. V was pared by 9 bases and J by 8 bases, with 8 bases between.

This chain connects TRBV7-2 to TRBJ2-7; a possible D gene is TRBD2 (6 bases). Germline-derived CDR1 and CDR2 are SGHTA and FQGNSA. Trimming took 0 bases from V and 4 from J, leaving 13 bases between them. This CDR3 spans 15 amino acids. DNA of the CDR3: TGTGCCAGCAGCTTAGCGGTAGCGGCGAGGTACGAGCAGTACTTC. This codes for CASSLAVAARYEQYF. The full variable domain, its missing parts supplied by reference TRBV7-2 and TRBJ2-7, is GAGVSQSPSNKVTEKGKDVELRCDPISGHTALYWYRQSLGQGLEFLIYFQGNSAPDKSGLPSDRFSAERTGGSVSTLTIQRTQQEDSAVYLCASSLAVAARYEQYFGPGTRLTVT.

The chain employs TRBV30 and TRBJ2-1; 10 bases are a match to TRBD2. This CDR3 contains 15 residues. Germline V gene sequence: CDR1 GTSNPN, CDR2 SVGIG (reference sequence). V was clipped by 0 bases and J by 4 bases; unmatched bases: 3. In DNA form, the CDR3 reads TGTGCCTGGAGTGTATGGACTAGCGGTTACAATGAGCAGTTCTTC. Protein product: CAWSVWTSGYNEQFF.

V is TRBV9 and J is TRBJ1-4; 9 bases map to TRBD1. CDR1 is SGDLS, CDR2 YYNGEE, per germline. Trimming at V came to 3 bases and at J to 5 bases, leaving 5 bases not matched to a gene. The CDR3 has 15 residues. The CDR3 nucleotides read TGTGCCAGCAGCGGCCGACAGGGGGTCAATGAAAAACTGTTTTTT. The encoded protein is CASSGRQGVNEKLFF.